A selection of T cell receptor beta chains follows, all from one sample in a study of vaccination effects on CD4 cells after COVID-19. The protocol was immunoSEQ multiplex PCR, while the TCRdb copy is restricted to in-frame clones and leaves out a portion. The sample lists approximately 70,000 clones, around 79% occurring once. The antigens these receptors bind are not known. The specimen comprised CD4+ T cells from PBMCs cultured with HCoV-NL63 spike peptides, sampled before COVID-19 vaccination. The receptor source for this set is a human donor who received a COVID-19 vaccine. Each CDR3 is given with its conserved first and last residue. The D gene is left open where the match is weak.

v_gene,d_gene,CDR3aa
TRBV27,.,CASRTLARETQYF
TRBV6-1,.,CASSEQGGIGELFF
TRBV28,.,CASSLPTGNQPQHF
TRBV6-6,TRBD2,CASSRLAGGPSGNIQYF
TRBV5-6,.,CASSQGGVYSGANVLTF
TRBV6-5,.,CASSPLRNTQYF
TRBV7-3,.,CASSFNGGVHYTF
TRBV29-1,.,CSVRREMTDTQYF
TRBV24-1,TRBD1,CATTGDHTRQGNEQFF
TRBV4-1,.,CASSQDPGYLLGSRSGNTIYF
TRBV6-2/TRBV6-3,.,CASSDRGAPGELFF
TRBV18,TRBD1,CASSLDRGLETQYF
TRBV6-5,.,CASSLLNQPQHF
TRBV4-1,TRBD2,CASSQDQTGGYNEQFF
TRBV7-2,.,CASSLETHQGYTF
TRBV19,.,CASSNKPGRSNSPLHF
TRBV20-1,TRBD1,CSASAGTGLGAELFF
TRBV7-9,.,CASSFKEGLGQFF
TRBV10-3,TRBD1,CAISQTGFGNTIYF
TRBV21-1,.,CASIPGGGQGSCQPQHF
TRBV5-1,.,CASSLLTGEGETQYF
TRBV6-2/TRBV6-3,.,CASSYRSVTYNEQFF
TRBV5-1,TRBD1,CASSLGQGALGSSDYGYTF
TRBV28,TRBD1,CATNRGGANEKLFF
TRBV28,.,CASSLEYQPQHF
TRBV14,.,CASSQSWSTEAFF
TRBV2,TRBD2,CASSNSGYNEQFF
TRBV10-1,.,CASCKELNSPLHF
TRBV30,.,CAWSVLTSGQPQHF
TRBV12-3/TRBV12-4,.,CASTPDVGRPLHF
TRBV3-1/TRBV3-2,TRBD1,CASSRGTVSGNTIYF
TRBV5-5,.,CASSLAGGQGTNYGYTF
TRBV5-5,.,CASSRDTYGYTF
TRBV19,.,CASSIAATGPNQPQHF
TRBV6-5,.,CASSYQVWGTGELFF
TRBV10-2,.,CASSRQPYSNQPQHF
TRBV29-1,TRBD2,CSVAGGLAKNIQYF
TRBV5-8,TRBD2,CASSLGLAGGTSTDTQYF
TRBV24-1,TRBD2,CATSDGTSGGETQYF
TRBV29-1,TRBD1,CSVQTGLVYGYTF
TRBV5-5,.,CASSLAFGGGNTIYF
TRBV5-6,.,CASSLQGSNQPQHF
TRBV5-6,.,CASSLTGSYTEAFF
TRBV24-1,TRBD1,CATSDKLGQADTQYF
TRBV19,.,CASSMSGKGNQPQHF
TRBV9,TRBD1,CASSRDRSLNTEAFF
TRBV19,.,CASSIHRPGGGRNEQFF
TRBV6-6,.,CASSRPEGWGNEQFF
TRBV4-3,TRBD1,CASSRTGQVNTEAFF
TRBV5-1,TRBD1,CASSRGTEGTEAFF
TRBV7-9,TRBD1,CASSSGGTGNTIYF
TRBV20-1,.,CSASLKRSSTDTQYF
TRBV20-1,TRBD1,CSASYFQGGGAEAFF
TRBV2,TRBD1,CASSADRPTTNEKLFF
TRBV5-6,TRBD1,CASSPWAAWGTGQPGELFF